One sample yielded the 16 T cell receptor beta chains listed below, sequenced in a study of blood T cell repertoires in COVID-19. Measured with immunoSEQ multiplex PCR; TCRdb has only the in-frame clones, and not every one. This sample has 250,000 to 300,000 clones, with approximately 85% found just once. What was sequenced was PBMCs or T cells enriched from blood (not recorded which). These receptors came from a woman in her twenties or thirties who had recovered from COVID-19.

The genes are TRBV30 and TRBJ1-3, with a weak D call TRBD1 (5 bases). Deletions cut 0 bases from V and 0 bases from J, with 9 bases between. The CDR3 has 15 residues. The germline CDR1 and CDR2 sequences are GTSNPN and SVGIG (reference sequence). The CDR3 protein is CAWSVLRGSGNTIYF. CDR3 sequence (DNA): TGTGCCTGGAGTGTACTAAGGGGCTCTGGAAACACCATATATTTT.

This rearrangement joins TRBV5-4 to TRBJ1-6, with D perhaps TRBD1 (5 bases). The germline V and J ends were trimmed by 4 bases and 4 bases, with 15 bases remaining between them. The CDR3 runs to 16 residues. Germline CDR1 reads SGHNT; CDR2 reads YYREEE (reference sequence). The CDR3 loop is CASSPGGTDYNSPLHF. The CDR3, as DNA: TGTGCCAGCAGCCCGGGCGGGACGGATTATAATTCACCCCTCCACTTT.

The rearrangement joins TRBV6-5 to TRBJ2-7, with D possibly matching TRBD1 (5 bases). From germline, CDR1 is MNHEY and CDR2 SVGAGI. Trimming pared 4 bases from V and 1 base from J, leaving 14 bases between. This CDR3 has 15 amino acids. CDR3 bases: TGTGCCAGCAGTTCTCAGGGATACCTTTCCTACGAGCAGTACTTC. Translated: CASSSQGYLSYEQYF.

The CDR3 DNA is TGTGCCAGCAGCTTAGGAGGGAGTATCGGGAAGACCCAGTACTTC. Translating it yields CASSLGGSIGKTQYF. The chain joins TRBV7-2 to TRBJ2-5; maybe TRBD2 (5 bases). There are 15 residues in the CDR3. Trimming pared 1 base from V and 6 bases from J, leaving 15 bases between. The V gene's germline CDR1 is SGHTA and CDR2 FQGNSA.

The chain recombines TRBV6-2 or TRBV6-3 with TRBJ1-6, with TRBD1 as a possible D gene (5 bases). Germline V gene lookup returns CDR1 MNHEY and CDR2 SVGEGT. Trimming took 5 bases from V and 9 from J, leaving 17 bases between them. CDR3 length: 15 residues. The CDR3: CASSDSRGNGSPLHF. DNA for the CDR3: TGTGCCAGCAGTGATTCTCGGGGGAACGGTTCACCCCTCCACTTT.

Here the CDR3 reads CSVKGRARDIQYF. The CDR3 DNA sequence: TGCAGCGTTAAAGGCCGGGCGAGGGACATTCAGTACTTC. The J gene is TRBJ2-4, the V gene TRBV29-1; TRBD2 might be the D (5 bases). Trimming cost V 5 bases and J 8 bases, with 16 bases left between them. This CDR3 region has 13 residues. Germline loops: CDR1 SQVTM, CDR2 ANQGSEA.

The chain links TRBV30 to TRBJ2-2; D remains ambiguous. Between the trimmed V and J ends, which lost 4 bases and 0 bases, there was a span of 3 bases. This CDR3 contains 12 residues. In germline, CDR1 is GTSNPN, CDR2 SVGIG (reference sequence). In DNA form, the CDR3 reads TGTGCCTGGACGTCGAACACCGGGGAGCTGTTTTTT. Translated, it gives CAWTSNTGELFF. Full variable domain (outside the CDR3, taken from reference TRBV30 and TRBJ2-2): SQTIHQWPATLVQPVGSPLSLECTVEGTSNPNLYWYRQAAGRGLQLLFYSVGIGQISSEVPQNLSASRPQDRQFILSSKKLLLSDSGFYLCAWTSNTGELFFGEGSRLTVL.

This clone was counted once. The chain links TRBV5-4 to TRBJ2-3, with 7 bases that match TRBD2. V trimming: 4 bases; J trimming: 10 bases; junction bases outside the gene matches: 12. Germline V lookup: CDR1 SGHNT, CDR2 YYREEE (reference sequence). The CDR3 sequence is 14 residues long. The CDR3, as DNA: TGTGCCAGCAGCCCCGGACTAGAACTCTCTGCGCAGTATTTT. Translation gives CASSPGLELSAQYF.

The chain combines TRBV7-2 with TRBJ1-4; D ambiguous. The CDR3 totals 16 residues. Germline loops: CDR1 SGHTA, CDR2 FQGNSA. The V gene lost 1 base and the J gene lost 0 bases, with 9 bases spanning the gap. CDR3 in amino acids: CASSLERVTTNEKLFF. CDR3 coding DNA: TGTGCCAGCAGCTTAGAACGGGTGACAACTAATGAAAAACTGTTTTTT.

The chain couples TRBV7-3 to TRBJ2-1; 8 bases match TRBD2. This CDR3 spans 12 amino acids. Looked up from germline, CDR1 is SGHTA and CDR2 is FQGTGA. V was pared by 5 bases and J by 15 bases, with 9 bases of the junction left unmatched. CDR3: CASSPNGGRLFF. The CDR3 DNA is TGTGCCAGCAGCCCCAATGGCGGGAGGTTGTTCTTC.

The V gene is TRBV27, the J gene TRBJ2-2, with a weak D call TRBD1 (6 bases). The CDR3 has 15 amino acids. CDR1 and CDR2 from the germline V gene are MNHEY and SMNVEV (reference sequence). Deletions cut 3 bases from V and 6 bases from J, with 14 bases between. CDR3 nucleotides: TGTGCCAGCAGTTTTGCGGGCAGGGGACCCGGGGAGCTGTTTTTT. It codes for CASSFAGRGPGELFF.

This chain links TRBV18 with TRBJ2-7, with TRBD2 identical over 7 bases. The V and J ends lost 3 bases and 2 bases, in that order; junction bases with no gene match: 7. From germline, CDR1 is KGHSH and CDR2 LQKENI. CDR3 size: 15 residues. The CDR3 region has the DNA TGTGCCAGCTCACCTAGGGAGGGGACGACCTACGAGCAGTACTTC. It translates to CASSPREGTTYEQYF.

This clone was seen only once. This sequence joins TRBV9 and TRBJ2-1; 13 bases align to TRBD2. Trimming removed 2 bases from V and 4 bases from J; junction bases left unmatched: 3. Germline V gene data show CDR1 as SGDLS and CDR2 as YYNGEE. This CDR3 spans 16 amino acids. CDR3 region: CASSVGTSGIYNEQFF. CDR3 coding DNA: TGTGCCAGCAGCGTGGGGACTAGCGGGATTTACAATGAGCAGTTCTTC. Full variable domain (rest looked up from reference TRBV9 and TRBJ2-1): DSGVTQTPKHLITATGQRVTLRCSPRSGDLSVYWYQQSLDQGLQFLIQYYNGEERAKGNILERFSAQQFPDLHSELNLSSLELGDSALYFCASSVGTSGIYNEQFFGPGTRLTVL.

This sequence joins TRBV18 and TRBJ2-1; no clear D gene. V was trimmed by 0 bases and J by 6 bases, leaving 12 bases between them. CDR3 length: 15 amino acids. Germline V gene sequence: CDR1 KGHSH, CDR2 LQKENI. The CDR3 here is CASSPPRPEVNEQFF. The CDR3 coding sequence is TGTGCCAGCTCACCACCGAGACCAGAGGTCAATGAGCAGTTCTTC.

The V gene is TRBV18, the J gene TRBJ2-7; 7 bases line up with TRBD1. J was trimmed by 4 bases and V by 4 bases; bases with no gene match: 7. CDR3 length: 14 amino acids. Germline V CDR1 and CDR2: KGHSH, LQKENI. The CDR3 sequence is CASSLGQAYYEQYF. The DNA of the CDR3 is TGTGCCAGCTCACTTGGACAGGCCTATTACGAGCAGTACTTC.

The J gene is TRBJ2-5, the V gene TRBV6-1; 10 bases align to TRBD2. The CDR3 runs 15 residues. V was pared by 4 bases and J by 5 bases, with 7 bases of the junction left unmatched. CDR1 and CDR2 from the germline V gene are MNHNS and SASEGT. In DNA, the CDR3 is TGTGCCAGCAGTGTAGCTAGCGGGAGCGGGGAGACCCAGTACTTC. Protein sequence: CASSVASGSGETQYF.